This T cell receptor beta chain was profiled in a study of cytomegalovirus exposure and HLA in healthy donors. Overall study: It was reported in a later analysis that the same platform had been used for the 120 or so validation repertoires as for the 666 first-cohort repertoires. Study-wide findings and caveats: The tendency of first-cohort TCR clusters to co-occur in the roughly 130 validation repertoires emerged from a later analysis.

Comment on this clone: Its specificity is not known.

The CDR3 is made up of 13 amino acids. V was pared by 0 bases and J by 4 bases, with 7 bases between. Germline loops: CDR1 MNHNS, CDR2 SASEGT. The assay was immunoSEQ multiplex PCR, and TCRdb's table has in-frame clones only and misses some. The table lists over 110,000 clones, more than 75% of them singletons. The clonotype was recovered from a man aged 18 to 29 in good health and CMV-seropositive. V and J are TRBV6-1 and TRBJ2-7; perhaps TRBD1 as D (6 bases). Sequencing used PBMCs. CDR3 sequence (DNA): TGTGCCAGCAGTGAAGCCAGGGGTTACGAGCAGTACTTC. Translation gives CASSEARGYEQYF.